The 25 T cell receptor beta chains in this list originate from one sample, sequenced in a study of cytomegalovirus exposure and HLA in healthy donors. The protocol was immunoSEQ multiplex PCR, while the TCRdb copy is restricted to in-frame clones and leaves out a portion. The sample records fewer than 200,000 clones, 86% being singletons. The specimen sequenced was PBMCs. The receptors stem from a man under 40 in good health and CMV-seropositive.

The rearrangement links TRBV18 to TRBJ2-7; 7 nucleotides align to TRBD1. The length of the CDR3 is 14 residues. Looked up from germline, CDR1 is KGHSH and CDR2 is LQKENI. Trimming cost V 1 base and J 0 bases; bases outside gene matches: 0. CDR3 residues: CASSPRDSSYEQYF. The CDR3 region has the DNA TGTGCCAGCTCACCACGGGACAGCTCCTACGAGCAGTACTTC.

This clone was seen only once. The J gene is TRBJ1-1, the V gene TRBV28; D possibly corresponds to TRBD1 (6 bases). Germline V CDR1 and CDR2: MDHEN, SYDVKM. V was pared by 5 bases and J by 4 bases, with 17 bases between. CDR3 length equals 15 residues. As DNA, the CDR3 is TGTGCCAGCAGTGGCATCCACACAGGGAGCACTGAAGCTTTCTTT. Protein sequence: CASSGIHTGSTEAFF.

The chain uses TRBV11-3 and TRBJ2-5; 8 positions agree with TRBD2. This CDR3 contains 13 residues. The germline V gene has CDR1 SGHNT and CDR2 YENEEA. V was clipped by 8 bases and J by 3 bases; unmatched bases: 5. The CDR3 DNA is TGTGCCAGCGTCGCAGCGGGGGAAGAGACCCAGTACTTC. This codes for CASVAAGEETQYF.

V and J are TRBV7-2 and TRBJ1-5; unclear D gene. Trimming took off 2 bases at V and 1 base at J, with 6 bases between the two ends. Germline assignment: CDR1 SGHTA and CDR2 FQGNSA. The CDR3 has 14 residues. The DNA for the CDR3 is TGTGCCAGCAGCTTACCCAGGAGCAATCAGCCCCAGCATTTT. Translation: CASSLPRSNQPQHF.

The chain couples TRBV7-3 to TRBJ2-3; TRBD2 matches at 8 bases. Germline V lookup: CDR1 SGHTA, CDR2 FQGTGA. This CDR3 has 15 residues. Germline trimming cut 11 bases from V and 6 bases from J; bases unmatched to any gene: 16. The CDR3 spells CASTPGLEARDTQYF. The CDR3 DNA follows: TGTGCCTCGACACCGGGACTAGAGGCGAGGGATACGCAGTATTTT.

The genes are TRBV27 and TRBJ2-1; weak D call: TRBD2 (6 bases). The germline CDR1 and CDR2 sequences are MNHEY and SMNVEV (reference sequence). The CDR3 sequence is 14 residues long. V lost 4 bases to trimming and J lost 8 bases, with 15 bases between them. CDR3 region: CASSSLASLHEQFF. In DNA, the CDR3 is TGTGCCAGCAGTTCACTAGCCAGCTTACATGAGCAGTTCTTC.

The CDR3 DNA reads as TGTGCCAGCAGCTTAGGCGATTCAAGCCTCGGAGAGACCCAGTACTTC. This sequence encodes CASSLGDSSLGETQYF. The chain is built from TRBV11-3 and TRBJ2-5; D not certain. V shed 1 base and J shed 4 bases, with 16 bases lying between them. The CDR3 sequence is 16 residues long. Germline V lookup: CDR1 SGHNT, CDR2 YENEEA.

This clone was observed a single time. V is TRBV6-1 and J is TRBJ1-4; D is possibly TRBD1 (6 bases). Trimming took off 5 bases at V and 0 bases at J, with 7 bases between the two ends. CDR1 MNHNS and CDR2 SASEGT come from the germline V gene. The CDR3 is 14 amino acids. The CDR3 sequence is CASSWGPTNEKLFF. The CDR3 DNA is TGTGCCAGCAGTTGGGGGCCAACTAATGAAAAACTGTTTTTT.

As to this clone: Within the sample, other DNA sequences also encode this same CDR3. The CDR3 DNA is TGTGCCAGTAGTACCACAGATACGCAGTATTTT. Translating it yields CASSTTDTQYF. This sequence joins TRBV19 and TRBJ2-3; D uncertain. CDR3 length equals 11 residues. Deletions cut 4 bases from V and 2 bases from J, with 1 base between. Germline loops: CDR1 LNHDA, CDR2 SQIVND (reference sequence).

This clone turned up a few times. This chain links TRBV11-2 with TRBJ1-4; 9 positions agree with TRBD1. V was pared by 5 bases and J by 8 bases, with 15 bases of the junction left unmatched. CDR1 and CDR2 from the germline V gene are SGHAT and FQNNGV. CDR3 length: 17 residues. CDR3: CASSLKAADRGGEKLFF. The CDR3 region has the DNA TGTGCCAGCAGCCTAAAAGCCGCGGACAGGGGAGGCGAAAAACTGTTTTTT.

The J gene is TRBJ2-3, the V gene TRBV5-1, with D perhaps assigned TRBD1 or TRBD2 (5 bases each). This CDR3 has 15 residues. Trimming took off 0 bases at V and 1 base at J, with 9 bases between the two ends. Germline CDR1 SGHRS, CDR2 YFSETQ. In nucleotides, the CDR3 is TGCGCCAGCAGCTTGGAGGGGAGTCGCACAGATACGCAGTATTTT. Amino acids: CASSLEGSRTDTQYF. The full variable domain, completed using reference TRBV5-1 and TRBJ2-3, is KAGVTQTPRYLIKTRGQQVTLSCSPISGHRSVSWYQQTPGQGLQFLFEYFSETQRNKGNFPGRFSGRQFSNSRSEMNVSTLELGDSALYLCASSLEGSRTDTQYFGPGTRLTVL.

The chain combines TRBV28 with TRBJ2-2, with TRBD1 matching over 9 bases. CDR1 is MDHEN and CDR2 is SYDVKM in the germline V gene. This CDR3 is built from 16 residues. After removal of 5 bases from V and 1 base from J, the junction contained 5 bases not matched to a gene. CDR3 in amino acids: CASSRGTGRNTGELFF. The CDR3 DNA reads TGTGCCAGCAGTAGAGGGACAGGGCGGAACACCGGGGAGCTGTTTTTT.

V and J are TRBV7-6 and TRBJ2-5; D is undetermined. CDR1 and CDR2 (germline): SGHVS, FNYEAQ. There are 12 residues in the CDR3. With 1 base removed from V and 1 base from J, the gap between germline ends came to 1 base. Here the CDR3 reads CASSLGQETQYF. In DNA form, the CDR3 reads TGTGCCAGCAGCTTAGGCCAAGAGACCCAGTACTTC.

The chain couples TRBV7-6 to TRBJ2-7, with 7 positions matching TRBD2. Germline CDR1 SGHVS, CDR2 FNYEAQ. Trimming at V came to 3 bases and at J to 7 bases, leaving 9 bases not matched to a gene. CDR3 length equals 14 residues. The CDR3 protein is CASSLVAGVGEQYF. The CDR3 DNA reads TGTGCCAGCAGCTTGGTGGCGGGAGTTGGGGAGCAGTACTTC.

V usage is TRBV27 and J usage is TRBJ1-2; D perhaps matches TRBD1 (6 bases). V was shortened by 6 bases and J by 4 bases, with 15 bases between the two germline ends. Germline CDR1 MNHEY, CDR2 SMNVEV (reference sequence). The CDR3 length is 14 residues. DNA for the CDR3: TGTGCCAGCAGCGACAGGACTCCTGGCTATGGCTACACCTTC. Its protein is CASSDRTPGYGYTF.

Here the CDR3 DNA reads TGTGCCAGCAGCTTGGGAATAGCGTTAGGGGATGAGCAGTTCTTC. It translates to CASSLGIALGDEQFF. The chain links TRBV5-4 to TRBJ2-1, with D perhaps matching TRBD1 or TRBD2 (5 bases each). The CDR3 consists of 15 residues. Trimming cost V 0 bases and J 8 bases, with 15 bases left between them. Looked up from germline, CDR1 is SGHNT and CDR2 is YYREEE (reference sequence).

The chain employs TRBV4-1 and TRBJ1-4; possible D gene TRBD1, 5 bases. CDR3 size: 19 residues. V shed 2 bases and J shed 6 bases, with 25 bases lying between them. Germline V CDR1 and CDR2: MGHRA, YSYEKL. The DNA of the CDR3 is TGCGCCAGCAGCCAAACCTTACAGTGGAAGGGGAACGAAGATGAAAAACTGTTTTTT. Its translation: CASSQTLQWKGNEDEKLFF.

V usage is TRBV9 and J usage is TRBJ2-5, with D perhaps TRBD2 (5 bases). Looked up from germline, CDR1 is SGDLS and CDR2 is YYNGEE. Between the trimmed V and J ends, which lost 4 bases and 5 bases, there was a span of 12 bases. The CDR3 totals 13 residues. The CDR3 DNA reads TGTGCCAGCAGCCCTCCTAGCTTGGAGACCCAGTACTTC. It yields the protein CASSPPSLETQYF.

This clone occurred once. The chain combines TRBV19 with TRBJ2-1; 9 bases line up with TRBD2. This CDR3 is 14 amino acids long. V shed 3 bases and J 4 bases; nucleotides not matched to a gene: 1. CDR1 and CDR2 from the germline V gene are LNHDA and SQIVND (reference sequence). CDR3 sequence reads: CASSMLAGYNEQFF. The CDR3 DNA follows: TGTGCCAGTAGTATGCTAGCGGGGTACAATGAGCAGTTCTTC. The full variable domain, completed using reference TRBV19 and TRBJ2-1, is DGGITQSPKYLFRKEGQNVTLSCEQNLNHDAMYWYRQDPGQGLRLIYYSQIVNDFQKGDIAEGYSVSREKKESFPLTVTSAQKNPTAFYLCASSMLAGYNEQFFGPGTRLTVL.

This clone was seen many times. The V gene is TRBV14, the J gene TRBJ2-2, with D perhaps TRBD2 (6 bases). Germline V gene lookup returns CDR1 SGHDN and CDR2 FVKESK. This CDR3 has 14 residues. V was cut by 8 bases and J by 4 bases, with 14 bases left in between. CDR3 region: CASRGLDPTGELFF. The CDR3 DNA is TGTGCCAGCCGGGGACTCGACCCCACCGGGGAGCTGTTTTTT. Drawing the rest from reference TRBV14 and TRBJ2-2, the complete variable domain is EAGVTQFPSHSVIEKGQTVTLRCDPISGHDNLYWYRRVMGKEIKFLLHFVKESKQDESGMPNNRFLAERTGGTYSTLKVQPAELEDSGVYFCASRGLDPTGELFFGEGSRLTVL.

V is TRBV7-2 and J is TRBJ2-7; D possibly corresponds to TRBD1 (5 bases). Germline-derived CDR1 and CDR2 are SGHTA and FQGNSA. Trimming took off 0 bases at V and 6 bases at J, with 15 bases between the two ends. This CDR3 is built from 15 residues. CDR3 DNA: TGTGCCAGCAGCTTAGCAGGACACGGCACCGGCGAGCAGTACTTC. Its translation: CASSLAGHGTGEQYF. Drawing the rest from reference TRBV7-2 and TRBJ2-7, the complete variable domain is GAGVSQSPSNKVTEKGKDVELRCDPISGHTALYWYRQSLGQGLEFLIYFQGNSAPDKSGLPSDRFSAERTGGSVSTLTIQRTQQEDSAVYLCASSLAGHGTGEQYFGPGTRLTVT.

V and J are TRBV27 and TRBJ2-7, with D possibly being TRBD2 (5 bases). The CDR3 consists of 14 residues. V was clipped by 3 bases and J by 4 bases, with 13 bases between them. In germline, CDR1 is MNHEY, CDR2 SMNVEV (reference sequence). The CDR3, as DNA: TGTGCCAGCAGTTTGGGAGTATCCCCTTACGAGCAGTACTTC. Its protein product is CASSLGVSPYEQYF.

The J gene is TRBJ2-1, the V gene TRBV30, with D perhaps TRBD2 (6 bases). The germline V gene encodes CDR1 GTSNPN and CDR2 SVGIG (reference sequence). V lost 0 bases and J 0 bases, leaving 21 bases between the germline ends. The CDR3 extends over 19 amino acids. CDR3 amino acids: CAWSVDFGGGTSSYNEQFF. CDR3 bases: TGTGCCTGGAGTGTTGATTTCGGAGGAGGGACGAGCTCCTACAATGAGCAGTTCTTC.

The CDR3 reads CASRAGPGTGELFF. The CDR3, as DNA: TGTGCCAGCAGGGCAGGGCCGGGGACCGGGGAGCTGTTTTTT. V gene TRBV27 combines with J gene TRBJ2-2; D could derive from TRBD1 or TRBD2 (5 bases each). The CDR3 runs to 14 residues. Germline CDR1 is MNHEY and CDR2 is SMNVEV (reference sequence). V was trimmed by 6 bases and J by 5 bases, leaving 13 bases between them.

The genes are TRBV7-9 and TRBJ2-7; D perhaps matches TRBD1 (6 bases). The CDR3 contains 14 residues. The V gene's germline CDR1 is SEHNR and CDR2 FQNEAQ (reference sequence). Trimming cost V 4 bases and J 2 bases, with 12 bases left between them. The chain's CDR3 is CASSSPQGTYEQYF. The CDR3 DNA is TGTGCCAGCAGCTCCCCCCAGGGGACCTACGAGCAGTACTTC.